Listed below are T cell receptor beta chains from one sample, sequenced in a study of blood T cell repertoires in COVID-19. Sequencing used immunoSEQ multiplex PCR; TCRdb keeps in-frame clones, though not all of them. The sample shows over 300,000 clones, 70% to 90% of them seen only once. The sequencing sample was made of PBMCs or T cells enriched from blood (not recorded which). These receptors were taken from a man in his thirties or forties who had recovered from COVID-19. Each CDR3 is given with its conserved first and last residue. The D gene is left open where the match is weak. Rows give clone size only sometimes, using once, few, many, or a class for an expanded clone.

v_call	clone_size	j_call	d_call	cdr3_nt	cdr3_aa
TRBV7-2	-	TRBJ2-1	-	TGTGCCAGCAGCTCCGTCGGGAGCTCCTACAATGAGCAGTTCTTC	CASSSVGSSYNEQFF
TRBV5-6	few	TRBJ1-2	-	TGTGCCAGCAGCTTGGCCAAACAAAGCTATGGCTACACCTTC	CASSLAKQSYGYTF
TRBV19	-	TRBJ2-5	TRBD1	TGTGCCAGTAGTATACGTGGACAGGCGTACCAAGAGACCCAGTACTTC	CASSIRGQAYQETQYF
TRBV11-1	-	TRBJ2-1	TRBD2	TGTGCCAGCAGCTTAGCGCCTGGGACTAGCGGCGACAATGAGCAGTTCTTC	CASSLAPGTSGDNEQFF
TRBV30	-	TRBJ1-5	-	TGTGCCTGGAATGCAGGAGGTCAGCCCCAGCATTTT	CAWNAGGQPQHF
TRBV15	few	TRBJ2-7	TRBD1	TGTGCCACCAGCTTACGGACAGGGGGTATCTACGAGCAGTACTTC	CATSLRTGGIYEQYF
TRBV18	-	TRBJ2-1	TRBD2	TGTGCCAGCTCCCCCGCTAGCGGGGGAGGTAATGAGCAGTTCTTC	CASSPASGGGNEQFF
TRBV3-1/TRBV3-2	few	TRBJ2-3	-	TGTGCCAGCAGCCAAAGGACTAGCACAGATACGCAGTATTTT	CASSQRTSTDTQYF
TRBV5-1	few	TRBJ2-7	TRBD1	TGCGCCAGCAAGATCATACCAGGGGGCGAGCAGTACTTC	CASKIIPGGEQYF
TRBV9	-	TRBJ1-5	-	TGTGCCAGCAGCGCCGACAGGCAAGAGAATCAGCCCCAGCATTTT	CASSADRQENQPQHF
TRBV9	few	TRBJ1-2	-	TGTGCCAGCAGCGTAGAAGTTTCGGGGGTCGAACTTTATGGCTACACCTTC	CASSVEVSGVELYGYTF
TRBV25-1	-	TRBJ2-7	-	TGTGCCAGCAGTGGCTGGACTACCGCCTACGAGCAGTACTTC	CASSGWTTAYEQYF
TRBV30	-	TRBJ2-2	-	TGTGCCTGGAGTGGGCTCATAGGGGGCGGGGAGCTGTTTTTT	CAWSGLIGGGELFF
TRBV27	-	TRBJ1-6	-	TGTGCCAGCAGTTTAGCAGGGCCCCCCTATAATTCACCCCTCCACTTT	CASSLAGPPYNSPLHF
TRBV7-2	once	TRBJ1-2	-	TGTGCCAGCAGCTTTAGCTTGACGGCCTATGGCTACACCTTC	CASSFSLTAYGYTF
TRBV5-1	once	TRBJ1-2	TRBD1	TGCGCCAGCAGCTTGGGACAGGGTAGGGACTATGGCTACACCTTC	CASSLGQGRDYGYTF
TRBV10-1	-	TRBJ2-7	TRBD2	TGCGCCAGCAGTGTCACGGGGACTAGCGGCTCCTACGAGCAGTACTTC	CASSVTGTSGSYEQYF
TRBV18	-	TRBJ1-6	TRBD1	TGTGCCAGCTCACCACGGGACAGGGGCCCAATTTTTACCCTCCACTTT	CASSPRDRGPIFTLHF
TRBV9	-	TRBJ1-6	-	TGTGCCAGCAGCGTAAACGCTCGTACTAGTTCACCCCTCCACTTT	CASSVNARTSSPLHF
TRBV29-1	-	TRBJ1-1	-	TGCAGCGTTCTCTATCAAGTGAACACTGAAGCTTTCTTT	CSVLYQVNTEAFF
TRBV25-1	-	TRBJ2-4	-	TGTGCCAGCAGTGAGGGCCGCATTCAGTACTTC	CASSEGRIQYF